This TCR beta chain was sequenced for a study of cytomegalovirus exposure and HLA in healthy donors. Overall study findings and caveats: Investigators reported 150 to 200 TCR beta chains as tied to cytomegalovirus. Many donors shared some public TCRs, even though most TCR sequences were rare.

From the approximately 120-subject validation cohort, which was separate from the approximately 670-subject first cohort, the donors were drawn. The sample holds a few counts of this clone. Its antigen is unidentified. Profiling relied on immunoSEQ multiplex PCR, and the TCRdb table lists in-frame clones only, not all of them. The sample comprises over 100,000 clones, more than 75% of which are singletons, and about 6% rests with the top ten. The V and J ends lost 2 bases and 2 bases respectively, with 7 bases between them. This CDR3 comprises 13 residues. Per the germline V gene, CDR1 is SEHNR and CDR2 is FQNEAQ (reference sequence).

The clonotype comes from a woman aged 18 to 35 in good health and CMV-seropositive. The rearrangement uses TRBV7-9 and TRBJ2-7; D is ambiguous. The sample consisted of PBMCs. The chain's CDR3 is CASSLRSAYEQYF. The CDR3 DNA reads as TGTGCCAGCAGCTTAAGGAGTGCCTACGAGCAGTACTTC.